One T cell receptor (beta chain) is described in this entry. It has no known antigen specificity. Per-base qualities were not stored, and no clone one base away is much larger. This sample is drawn from a study of human T cells and chemical hapten exposure (dated by TCRdb to the early 2020s). Some background on the complete study: For sensitization, 2% DPC in acetone was applied to a roughly 2 cm by roughly 2 cm area of upper inner arm skin. Throughout the study period of around 24 weeks, patients also received therapeutic DPC doses to the scalp every week. Patch testing was performed on the upper back with Finn chambers containing 0.01% DPC, and the patch tests were scored after 6 days according to International Contact Dermatitis Research Group standards. The patient cohort, mostly female, included alopecia areata with under or over 50% scalp involvement, alopecia totalis and alopecia universalis. Libraries were combined into a pool for sequencing, and differences in TCR yield between samples came mainly from small differences in library volumes within the pool. This study followed changes in the peripheral blood TCR repertoire in vivo during primary and secondary sensitization of alopecia patients to the hapten diphenylcyclopropenone (DPC). Patient blood was sampled pre-sensitization (week 0) and at 2, 6 and about 24 weeks after DPC sensitization. About 28 alopecia patients gave blood for TCR sequencing at one to four time points (pre-sensitization, 2, 6 and 24 weeks).

Overall study outcomes, separate from this receptor: Because all patients had alopecia, a presumed autoimmune disease, the immune response of the patients might differ from that of healthy individuals. Repeated subsampling changed both the strength of the expansion versus patch-test correlation and the threshold at which the correlation became significant. Patch test score was positively correlated with the number of PT1 expanded TCRs, with significance at thresholds 8, 16 and 32 but not at 4. The number of TCRs above 1 in 1000 frequency did not change with DPC sensitization; there was no evidence of global repertoire structure alterations. Expanded TCRs formed significantly more large CDR3 similarity clusters than pre-sensitization or healthy control sets, consistent with antigen-driven responses.

The time point tag for this specimen amounts to: patch test 3, about 24 weeks after DPC sensitization. This specimen's treatment or condition label, per the study, means: therapeutic diphenylcyclopropenone sensitization with weekly scalp DPC. At every patch-test visit, the blood draw took place before the patch test was put on. Patients were considered eligible if aged 18 to 70, diagnosed with alopecia and deemed suitable for DPC therapy, and patients were excluded if pregnant. Total RNA was extracted from unfractionated whole blood collected in Tempus Blood RNA tubes. Library creation used RACE. Data came from a NextSeq 500. During library preparation, unique molecular identifiers were attached to individual cDNA molecules so that TCRs could be counted quantitatively and reproducibly. From each blood RNA sample, both TCR alpha and TCR beta chains were sequenced. Per the authors' processing: The median number of TCRs per sample was over 85,000, ranging from roughly 20,000 to 690,600. V, J and CDR3 annotation of the TCR reads was performed with the Decombinator software suite. For the PS versus PT1 abundance plots, all samples were subsampled to the same number of TCRs (28,000). TCRs were defined as expanded if absent before sensitization and observed at least eight times at the 2-week time point. Through fastp at Q25 and MiXCR, TCRdb rebuilt clones from the public reads, retaining in-frame beta chains. Entries that share a CDR3 protein sequence are merged under the most common genes and DNA. In this record, the V and J calls reflect TCRdb's handling and not the investigators' own analysis. The sample includes over 150,000 distinct CDR3 sequences, with about a quarter observed a single time. The leading ten clones occupy 2% to 2.5% of the sample.

Ends trimmed: V by 1 base, J by 5 bases; bases unmatched to a gene: 7. There are 14 amino acids in the CDR3, from cysteine to phenylalanine inclusive. The read is trimmed to its CDR3 DNA, 42 bases read in frame from base 1. CDR1 and CDR2, looked up from the germline V gene (reference sequence), are DFQATT and SNEGSKA. This sequence originates from a woman under 30 with alopecia areata. Some clones in this sample may be carry-over from other donors' samples. Rearrangement joined TRBV20-1 to TRBJ2-5; 7 of the junction bases match TRBD2. The starting material was whole blood, obtained in connection with sensitization to the hapten diphenylcyclopropenone (DPC). The bases read TGCAGTGCTAGAGGCGGTGGGAGGGTGGAGACCCAGTACTTC. This encodes CSARGGGRVETQYF.